This entry lists 5 T cell receptor beta chains sequenced from one sample in a study of blood T cell repertoires in COVID-19. TCRdb's copy holds only in-frame clones and misses some; the assay was immunoSEQ multiplex PCR. The sample yields 220,000 or so clones, roughly 80% seen once. The source material was peripheral blood. These receptors were collected from a woman aged 25 to 39 who had recovered from COVID-19.

This sequence joins TRBV28 and TRBJ1-2; 7 bases map to TRBD1. The CDR3 spans 13 residues. V dropped 4 bases and J dropped 3; count of bases not matched to a gene: 2. Germline lookup yields CDR1 MDHEN and CDR2 SYDVKM. CDR3 region: CASSSGQDYGYTF. As DNA, the CDR3 is TGTGCCAGCAGTTCTGGACAGGACTATGGCTACACCTTC.

This clone was seen only once. The chain's CDR3 is CASSRVLGNTEAFF. The CDR3 region has the DNA TGTGCCAGCAGTCGGGTACTAGGGAACACTGAAGCTTTCTTT. The rearrangement joins TRBV7-9 to TRBJ1-1; the D is unclear. The CDR3 length is 14 residues. The germline V gene has CDR1 SEHNR and CDR2 FQNEAQ (reference sequence). Between the trimmed V and J ends, which lost 6 bases and 1 base, there was a span of 12 bases.

The rearrangement links TRBV24-1 to TRBJ2-2; 7 nucleotides line up with TRBD1. Germline lookup yields CDR1 KGHDR and CDR2 SFDVKD. V dropped 2 bases and J dropped 0; count of bases not matched to a gene: 2. The CDR3 spans 16 residues. This chain's CDR3 is CATSDSTGANTGELFF. DNA for the CDR3: TGTGCCACCAGTGATTCTACAGGGGCGAACACCGGGGAGCTGTTTTTT.

This chain joins TRBV7-3 and TRBJ2-5; possibly TRBD2 for D (5 bases). The CDR3 consists of 12 residues. CDR1 and CDR2 (germline): SGHTA, FQGTGA. The germline V and J ends were trimmed by 2 bases and 4 bases, with 5 bases remaining between them. The CDR3 nucleotides read TGTGCCAGCAGCTTAGCGGGAGAGACCCAGTACTTC. It encodes CASSLAGETQYF.

The chain couples TRBV18 to TRBJ1-4, with 9 bases aligning to TRBD1. CDR1 is KGHSH and CDR2 is LQKENI in the germline V gene. The CDR3 loop spans 15 amino acids. V lost 4 bases to trimming and J lost 8 bases; unmatched junction nucleotides: 8. CDR3 bases: TGTGCCAGCTCACTGACTAGACAGGGGGAAGAAAAACTGTTTTTT. Translation: CASSLTRQGEEKLFF.